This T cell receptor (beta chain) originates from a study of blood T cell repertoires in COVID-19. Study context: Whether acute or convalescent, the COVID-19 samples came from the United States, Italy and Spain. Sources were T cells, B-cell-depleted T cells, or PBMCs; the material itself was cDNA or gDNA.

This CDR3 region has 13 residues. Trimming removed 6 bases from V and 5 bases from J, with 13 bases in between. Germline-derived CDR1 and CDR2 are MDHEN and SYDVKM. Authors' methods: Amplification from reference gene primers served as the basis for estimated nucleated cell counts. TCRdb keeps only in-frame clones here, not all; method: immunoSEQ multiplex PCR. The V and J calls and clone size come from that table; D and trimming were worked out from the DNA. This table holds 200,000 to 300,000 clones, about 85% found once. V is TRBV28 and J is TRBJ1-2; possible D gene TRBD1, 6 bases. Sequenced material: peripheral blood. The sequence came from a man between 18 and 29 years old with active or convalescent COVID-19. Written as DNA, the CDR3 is TGTGCCAGCAGAACTACAGGGTTGTATGGCTACACCTTC. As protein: CASRTTGLYGYTF.